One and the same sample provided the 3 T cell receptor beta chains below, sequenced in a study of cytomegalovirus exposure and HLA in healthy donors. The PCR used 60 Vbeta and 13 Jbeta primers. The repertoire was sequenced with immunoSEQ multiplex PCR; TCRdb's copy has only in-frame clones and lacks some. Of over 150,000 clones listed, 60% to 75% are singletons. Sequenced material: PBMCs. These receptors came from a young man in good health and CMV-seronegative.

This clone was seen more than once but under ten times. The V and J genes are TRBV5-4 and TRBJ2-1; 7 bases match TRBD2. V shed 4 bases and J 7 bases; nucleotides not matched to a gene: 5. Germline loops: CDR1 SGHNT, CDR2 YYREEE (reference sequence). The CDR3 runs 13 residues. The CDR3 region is CASSMPGGNEQFF. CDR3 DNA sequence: TGTGCCAGCAGCATGCCCGGGGGGAATGAGCAGTTCTTC. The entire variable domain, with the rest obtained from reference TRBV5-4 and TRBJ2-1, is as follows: ETGVTQSPTHLIKTRGQQVTLRCSSQSGHNTVSWYQQALGQGPQFIFQYYREEENGRGNFPPRFSGLQFPNYSSELNVNALELDDSALYLCASSMPGGNEQFFGPGTRLTVL.

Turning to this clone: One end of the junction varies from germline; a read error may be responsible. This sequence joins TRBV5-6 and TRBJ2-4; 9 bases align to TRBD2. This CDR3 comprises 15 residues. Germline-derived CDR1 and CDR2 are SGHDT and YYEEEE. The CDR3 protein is CASSLVAGGQNSQYF. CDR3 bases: TGTGCCAGCAGCTTGGTGGCGGGGGGGCAAAACAGTCAGTACTTC.

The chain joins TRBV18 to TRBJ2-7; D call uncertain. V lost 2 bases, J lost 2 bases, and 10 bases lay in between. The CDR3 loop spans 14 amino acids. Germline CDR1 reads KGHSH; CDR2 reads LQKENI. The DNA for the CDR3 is TGTGCCAGCTCACCAGGGCCCTCAGCCTACGAGCAGTACGTC. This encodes CASSPGPSAYEQYV.